The present entry profiles one T cell receptor (beta chain) with its context. Its antigen is undetermined. Per germline, CDR1 LGHNT and CDR2 FRNRAP. Unmatched junction bases numbered 11, after V lost 5 bases and J lost 4 bases. CDR3 size: 16 residues. These data originate in a study of T cell repertoires in cytomegalovirus infection. Study-wide context: Recently identified HLA-C-restricted and well-studied HLA-B-restricted CMV epitopes were used. Matching HLA type, along with CMV infection, was indicated by public TCR beta signatures.

Notes on the study in general: Public TCR beta family frequency separated CMV-and-HLA carriers, including in an independent cohort. Dominating the ex vivo response were TCR beta clonotypes that were CMV-specific and HLA-C-restricted.

TCRdb re-called the reads through MiXCR, storing one row per CDR3 protein. This table holds about 900,000 distinct CDR3 sequences, around 29% found once. The receptor comes from a human donor in good health (CMV status not recorded). Some clones in this sample may be carry-over from other donors' samples. This sequence joins TRBV12-5 and TRBJ1-5; 7 nucleotides match TRBD1. This sample comprised cultured CD8+ T cells from PBMCs, obtained from culture after CMV antigen stimulation. The CDR3 DNA reads TGTGCTAGTGGTCCGACCCCGGGACAGAAAAATCAGCCCCAGCATTTT. This encodes CASGPTPGQKNQPQHF.